The next 23 T cell receptor beta chains were all read from a single sample in a study of shared clonotypes between healthy human individuals. Some clones are missing from TCRdb's copy, which holds only in-frame ones; the method was immunoSEQ multiplex PCR. The table records 2 million to 2.5 million clones, under 95% of them present only once. The sample comprised naive CD4+ T cells from PBMCs. Specified subset: CD45RA+ positively selected. The receptors stem from a man between 18 and 29 years old in good health. Some clones in this sample may be carry-over from other donors' samples.

V and J are TRBV6-5 and TRBJ1-2; TRBD1 matches at 8 bases. J lost 7 bases, V lost 6 bases, and 4 bases had no gene match. The CDR3 consists of 12 residues. The germline gives CDR1 MNHEY, CDR2 SVGAGI. The CDR3: CASRKTGGGYTF. CDR3 DNA: TGTGCCAGCAGAAAAACAGGGGGTGGCTACACCTTC.

The V call is TRBV6-5, the J call TRBJ2-7; D is perhaps TRBD2 (6 bases). The length of the CDR3 is 15 residues. V lost 5 bases and J lost 7, with 21 bases in between. Germline V gene data show CDR1 as MNHEY and CDR2 as SVGAGI. CDR3 loop: CASSPSLVAVGEQYF. The CDR3 coding sequence is TGTGCCAGCAGTCCCTCTTTGGTAGCGGTGGGTGAGCAGTACTTC.

V usage is TRBV19 and J usage is TRBJ1-3; tentatively, D is TRBD1 (5 bases). Per the germline V gene, CDR1 is LNHDA and CDR2 is SQIVND (reference sequence). With 5 bases removed from V and 3 bases from J, the gap between germline ends came to 14 bases. The CDR3 covers 15 residues. The CDR3 coding sequence is TGTGCCAGTAGTCCTCTGCTTACAGGTGGAAACACCATATATTTT. This codes for CASSPLLTGGNTIYF.

The chain couples TRBV5-1 to TRBJ2-3, with TRBD2 as a possible D gene (5 bases). The CDR3 runs 14 residues. V lost 0 bases and J 4 bases, leaving 9 bases between the germline ends. Per the germline V gene, CDR1 is SGHRS and CDR2 is YFSETQ. DNA for the CDR3: TGCGCCAGCAGCTTGGGAGCGGACCCAGATACGCAGTATTTT. Amino acids: CASSLGADPDTQYF. The full variable domain, rest sourced from reference TRBV5-1 and TRBJ2-3, is KAGVTQTPRYLIKTRGQQVTLSCSPISGHRSVSWYQQTPGQGLQFLFEYFSETQRNKGNFPGRFSGRQFSNSRSEMNVSTLELGDSALYLCASSLGADPDTQYFGPGTRLTVL.

The chain has TRBV19 and TRBJ1-5; perhaps TRBD1 as D (6 bases). Germline V gene lookup returns CDR1 LNHDA and CDR2 SQIVND (reference sequence). V was clipped by 4 bases and J by 1 base, with 11 bases between them. This CDR3 contains 15 residues. CDR3 amino acids: CASSNRAMSNQPQHF. The CDR3 DNA is TGTGCCAGTAGTAACAGGGCGATGAGCAATCAGCCCCAGCATTTT.

There are a few counts of this clone. The chain couples TRBV6-1 to TRBJ1-5, with 9 bases identical to TRBD1. Trimming removed 6 bases from V and 6 bases from J; junction bases left unmatched: 9. This CDR3 spans 15 amino acids. Germline CDR1 MNHNS, CDR2 SASEGT. The CDR3 sequence is CASSWTGVLVQPQHF. The CDR3 coding sequence is TGTGCCAGCAGCTGGACAGGGGTCCTAGTTCAGCCCCAGCATTTT.

This chain uses TRBV19 with TRBJ2-2, with TRBD2 matching 12 bases. CDR3 length equals 15 residues. J lost 9 bases, V lost 4 bases, and 6 bases had no gene match. Germline loops: CDR1 LNHDA, CDR2 SQIVND (reference sequence). CDR3 DNA sequence: TGTGCCAGTAGTACGGCTAGCGGGAGGGTCCGGGAGCTGTTTTTT. It specifies CASSTASGRVRELFF.

The chain couples TRBV11-2 to TRBJ2-6; tentatively, D is TRBD1 (6 bases). This CDR3 has 17 amino acids. V was cut by 5 bases and J by 1 base, with 15 bases left in between. Germline V CDR1 and CDR2: SGHAT, FQNNGV. DNA of the CDR3: TGTGCCAGCAGCCAACCAGGACAGTTATCTGGGGCCAACGTCCTGACTTTC. This encodes CASSQPGQLSGANVLTF.

Worth noting for this clone: A read error may account for a junction end that differs from germline. CDR3 residues: CAGSVAGGTDTQYF. CDR3 nucleotide sequence: TGTGCCGGCAGTGTTGCGGGAGGAACAGATACGCAGTATTTT. The chain carries TRBV6-1 and TRBJ2-3; TRBD2 aligns across 8 bases. The CDR3 sequence is 14 residues long. Germline assignment: CDR1 MNHNS and CDR2 SASEGT.

The J gene is TRBJ1-1, the V gene TRBV18, with D maybe TRBD1 (6 bases). The V gene lost 5 bases and the J gene lost 0 bases, with 13 bases spanning the gap. The length of the CDR3 is 15 residues. From germline, CDR1 is KGHSH and CDR2 LQKENI. CDR3 sequence: CASSARTEMNTEAFF. CDR3 nucleotide sequence: TGTGCCAGCTCAGCGAGGACAGAGATGAACACTGAAGCTTTCTTT.

V gene TRBV28 combines with J gene TRBJ2-1; the D gene is possibly TRBD2 (5 bases). This CDR3 is built from 15 residues. CDR1 is MDHEN, CDR2 SYDVKM, per germline. Trimming shortened V by 6 bases and J by 0 bases, and 12 bases separated the two germline ends. Here the CDR3 DNA reads TGTGCCAGCAGCCTGACTGGGAGCTCCTACAATGAGCAGTTCTTC. Translated, it gives CASSLTGSSYNEQFF. Variable domain in full (rest from reference TRBV28 and TRBJ2-1): DVKVTQSSRYLVKRTGEKVFLECVQDMDHENMFWYRQDPGLGLRLIYFSYDVKMKEKGDIPEGYSVSREKKERFSLILESASTNQTSMYLCASSLTGSSYNEQFFGPGTRLTVL.

The chain couples TRBV7-2 to TRBJ2-7, with 11 bases aligning to TRBD2. Germline assignment: CDR1 SGHTA and CDR2 FQGNSA. Trimming at V came to 4 bases and at J to 2 bases, leaving 4 bases not matched to a gene. CDR3 size: 15 residues. CDR3 sequence (DNA): TGTGCCAGCAGCTCGACTAGCGGGGCTCCCTACGAGCAGTACTTC. Protein: CASSSTSGAPYEQYF.

This chain connects TRBV5-4 to TRBJ2-3; TRBD2 agrees at 11 bases. The CDR3 loop spans 18 amino acids. Germline-derived CDR1 and CDR2 are SGHNT and YYREEE (reference sequence). V lost 3 bases, J lost 0 bases, and 9 bases stayed unmatched. CDR3: CASSSPKGLAESTDTQYF. The CDR3 region has the DNA TGTGCCAGCAGCTCACCGAAGGGACTAGCGGAGAGCACAGATACGCAGTATTTT.

The chain is built from TRBV23-1 and TRBJ2-7; D possibly corresponds to TRBD2 (6 bases). TRBV23-1 is reported as an ORF; its role is uncertain. This CDR3 is built from 20 residues. Trimming shortened V by 0 bases and J by 3 bases, and 27 bases separated the two germline ends. This CDR3 is CASSQSGLLGRRHPDYEQYF. In DNA form, the CDR3 reads TGCGCCAGCAGTCAATCCGGGCTTTTGGGGAGGCGCCACCCGGACTACGAGCAGTACTTC.

This chain joins TRBV5-1 and TRBJ2-5; 9 bases map to TRBD1. Per germline, CDR1 SGHRS and CDR2 YFSETQ. V was clipped by 0 bases and J by 5 bases; unmatched bases: 5. This CDR3 is built from 15 residues. In nucleotides, the CDR3 is TGCGCCAGCAGCTTGGGGACAGGGGAGTGGGAGACCCAGTACTTC. Encoded protein: CASSLGTGEWETQYF. The variable domain in full, completed from reference TRBV5-1 and TRBJ2-5, reads KAGVTQTPRYLIKTRGQQVTLSCSPISGHRSVSWYQQTPGQGLQFLFEYFSETQRNKGNFPGRFSGRQFSNSRSEMNVSTLELGDSALYLCASSLGTGEWETQYFGPGTRLLVL.

For this clone: The sample contains more than one DNA sequence encoding this CDR3. V and J are TRBV19 and TRBJ2-7; the D gene is possibly TRBD2 (6 bases). CDR1 LNHDA and CDR2 SQIVND come from the germline V gene (reference sequence). This CDR3 has 13 residues. The V end lost 5 bases, the J end lost 1 base, and 9 bases lay between the germline ends. The CDR3 DNA reads as TGTGCCAGTAGTCGGGACTCTTCCTACGAGCAGTACTTC. Translated, it gives CASSRDSSYEQYF. The variable domain in full, with the rest retrieved from reference TRBV19 and TRBJ2-7, is DGGITQSPKYLFRKEGQNVTLSCEQNLNHDAMYWYRQDPGQGLRLIYYSQIVNDFQKGDIAEGYSVSREKKESFPLTVTSAQKNPTAFYLCASSRDSSYEQYFGPGTRLTVT.

The rearrangement links TRBV19 to TRBJ1-5; 8 nucleotides match TRBD1. CDR1 LNHDA and CDR2 SQIVND come from the germline V gene (reference sequence). V trimming: 9 bases; J trimming: 6 bases; junction bases outside the gene matches: 10. CDR3 size: 14 residues. The chain's CDR3 is CASEDRGGRQPQHF. As DNA, the CDR3 is TGTGCCAGCGAAGACAGGGGAGGTCGTCAGCCCCAGCATTTT.

The chain recombines TRBV5-5 with TRBJ2-5; D might be TRBD2 (6 bases). This CDR3 is 14 amino acids long. Trimming removed 4 bases at V and 8 bases at J, with 18 bases between. Germline CDR1 SGHKS, CDR2 YYEKEE (reference sequence). The CDR3 sequence is CASSLPGAAETQYF. In DNA, the CDR3 is TGTGCCAGCAGCCTCCCGGGAGCGGCCGAAACCCAGTACTTC.

In the case of this clone: Germline and junction disagree at one end, which may indicate a read error. The gene calls are TRBV7-9 and TRBJ2-2, with 7 bases identical to TRBD2. The germline gives CDR1 SEHNR, CDR2 FQNEAQ (reference sequence). This CDR3 has 16 residues. CDR3 amino acids: CASSLGVGRNAGELFF. CDR3 coding DNA: TGTGCCAGCAGCTTAGGAGTCGGGAGGAACGCCGGGGAGCTGTTTTTT.

The V gene is TRBV11-2, the J gene TRBJ1-2; the D is unclear. Trimming removed 3 bases from V and 5 bases from J, with 13 bases in between. The CDR3 is 14 amino acids. In germline, CDR1 is SGHAT, CDR2 FQNNGV. This CDR3 reads CASSLAGATYGYTF. CDR3 bases: TGTGCCAGCAGCTTGGCCGGAGCAACGTATGGCTACACCTTC.

The chain recombines TRBV7-8 with TRBJ1-1, with 10 bases aligning to TRBD1. V dropped 7 bases and J dropped 6; count of bases not matched to a gene: 8. Germline V lookup: CDR1 SGHVS, CDR2 FQNEAQ. The CDR3 sequence is 14 residues long. CDR3 loop: CASNYRDRGAEAFF. The CDR3 DNA is TGTGCCAGCAACTACCGGGACAGGGGCGCTGAAGCTTTCTTT.

Turning to this clone: This CDR3 is also generated by other DNA sequences in the sample. The chain couples TRBV11-3 to TRBJ2-3, with D possibly matching TRBD2 (5 bases). The CDR3 sequence is 12 residues long. Per germline, CDR1 SGHNT and CDR2 YENEEA. Trimming removed 1 base from V and 6 bases from J, with 5 bases in between. This CDR3 reads CASSLGGDTQYF. CDR3 coding DNA: TGTGCCAGCAGCTTAGGCGGGGATACGCAGTATTTT.

This chain uses TRBV29-1 with TRBJ2-7; TRBD2 matches at 14 bases. This CDR3 is built from 16 residues. V dropped 7 bases and J dropped 1; count of bases not matched to a gene: 9. The V gene's germline CDR1 is SQVTM and CDR2 ANQGSEA. The CDR3: CSAMTSGRAGSYEQYF. The CDR3 nucleotides are TGCAGCGCGATGACTAGCGGGAGGGCCGGGTCCTACGAGCAGTACTTC.